This T cell receptor (beta chain) comes out of a study of T-cell memory formation after mild COVID-19. Constant-segment primers were used for 5'RACE, and the resulting TCR alpha and TCR beta cDNA libraries carried sample barcodes and UMIs. TCRdb redid the calling of the 5' RACE reads with MiXCR, one entry per CDR3 protein. Of hundreds of thousands of distinct CDR3 sequences listed, roughly 21% are singletons. CDR1 SGHRS and CDR2 YFSETQ come from the germline V gene. CDR3 length: 15 residues. V gave up 1 base and J gave up 3 bases, with 12 bases separating them. Sequencing was performed on PBMCs or a T cell subset sorted from them (not recorded which). The sequence was obtained from an adult woman who had mild COVID-19 (a few samples of this study predate the infection). Cell type and time point are not known. The V call is TRBV5-1, the J call TRBJ2-3; no clear D. The CDR3 is CASSLQLGTTDTQYF. The CDR3 region has the DNA TGCGCCAGCAGCTTGCAGTTAGGAACAACAGATACGCAGTATTTT.